This is a list of T cell receptor beta chains from one sample in a study of graft-versus-host responses after intestinal transplantation. Antigens of these TCRs are unknown. Assay: immunoSEQ multiplex PCR; the TCRdb copy retains only in-frame clones and omits some. The sample carries tens of thousands of clones, 90% to 95% recorded once. Sequenced here: unstimulated CD8+ T cells sorted from spleen or lymph node cells, sampled before intestinal transplant. The source is a human donor who received an intestinal transplant. CDR3s include the opening cysteine and the closing phenylalanine or tryptophan. The order of the fields is D gene, J gene, clone size, V gene, CDR3 protein, CDR3 DNA. A D gene is named only where the DNA matches it firmly. Size tells how often a clone was seen (once, few, many) or the class of an expanded clone, and some rows leave it out.

>NA|TRBJ1-2|NA|TRBV21-1
CASSKGQSPNYGYTF
TGTGCCAGCAGCAAAGGGCAGTCCCCTAACTATGGCTACACCTTC
>TRBD2|TRBJ2-1|NA|TRBV9
CASSKGASGSSYNEQFF
TGTGCCAGCAGCAAAGGGGCTAGCGGGAGCTCCTACAATGAGCAGTTCTTC
>NA|TRBJ2-7|NA|TRBV6-5
CASSYSQGTHEQYF
TGTGCCAGCAGTTACTCGCAGGGTACCCACGAGCAGTACTTC
>NA|TRBJ1-1|NA|TRBV28
CASSWRATNTEAFF
TGTGCCAGCAGTTGGAGGGCCACGAACACTGAAGCTTTCTTT
>TRBD2|TRBJ2-6|few|TRBV29-1
CSVEGLAGPGANVLTF
TGCAGCGTTGAGGGCCTAGCGGGTCCTGGGGCCAACGTCCTGACTTTC
>TRBD2|TRBJ2-5|NA|TRBV7-6
CASSTTSGGYTQYF
TGTGCCAGCAGCACAACTAGCGGGGGGTACACCCAGTACTTC
>NA|TRBJ2-6|NA|TRBV4-1
CASSGPGGAILSGANVLTF
TGCGCCAGCAGCGGTCCTGGAGGGGCTATCCTCTCTGGGGCCAACGTCCTGACTTTC
>NA|TRBJ1-3|NA|TRBV7-9
CASSLALGKGNTIYF
TGTGCCAGCAGCTTAGCGCTCGGCAAGGGGAACACCATATATTTT
>NA|TRBJ2-5|NA|TRBV21-1
CASSDLAGPKETQYF
TGTGCCAGCAGCGATCTAGCGGGGCCCAAAGAGACCCAGTACTTC
>NA|TRBJ1-2|NA|TRBV7-9
CASSWPVGADTF
TGTGCCAGCAGCTGGCCGGTGGGGGCGGACACCTTC
>NA|TRBJ1-1|NA|TRBV7-8
CASSFRRAVENTEAFF
TGTGCCAGCAGCTTCCGCCGAGCGGTGGAGAACACTGAAGCTTTCTTT
>TRBD1|TRBJ1-2|NA|TRBV9
CASSGLGTGGGYTF
TGTGCCAGCAGCGGCCTTGGGACAGGGGGTGGCTACACCTTC
>NA|TRBJ2-3|NA|TRBV15
CATSSDTITDTQYF
TGTGCCACCAGCAGCGATACTATCACAGATACGCAGTATTTT
>NA|TRBJ2-2|NA|TRBV6-5
CASAGTENTGELFF
TGTGCCAGCGCCGGGACTGAGAACACCGGGGAGCTGTTTTTT
>NA|TRBJ1-1|NA|TRBV6-5
CASTRSGRIEAFF
TGTGCCAGCACCCGAAGCGGACGGATTGAAGCTTTCTTT
>TRBD1|TRBJ1-1|NA|TRBV28
CASSFYTGTGARNTEAFF
TGTGCCAGCAGTTTCTATACCGGGACAGGGGCCCGGAACACTGAAGCTTTCTTT
>TRBD1|TRBJ1-5|NA|TRBV18
CASSPATGSNQPQHF
TGTGCCAGCTCACCGGCGACAGGGAGCAATCAGCCCCAGCATTTT
>NA|TRBJ1-3|NA|TRBV30
CAWTGLRSGNTIYF
TGTGCCTGGACAGGTCTCAGGTCTGGAAACACCATATATTTT
>NA|TRBJ2-7|NA|TRBV5-5
CASSPTGVGYEQYF
TGTGCCAGCAGCCCGACAGGAGTAGGCTACGAGCAGTACTTC
>NA|TRBJ2-7|NA|TRBV10-2
CASSESRLGREQYF
TGCGCCAGCAGTGAGTCGAGACTAGGCCGCGAGCAGTACTTC
>TRBD2|TRBJ2-1|NA|TRBV7-9
CASSLPTSGGNEQFF
TGTGCCAGCAGCTTGCCTACTAGCGGGGGCAATGAGCAGTTCTTC
>NA|TRBJ2-1|NA|TRBV2
CASSDPFASSYNEQFF
TGTGCCAGCAGTGACCCGTTTGCCAGCTCCTACAATGAGCAGTTCTTC
>TRBD1|TRBJ1-1|NA|TRBV7-9
CASGTGNTEAFF
TGTGCCAGCGGGACAGGGAACACTGAAGCTTTCTTT
>TRBD1|TRBJ1-4|NA|TRBV5-1
CASSPWTGRPEKLFF
TGCGCCAGCAGCCCCTGGACAGGAAGACCCGAAAAACTGTTTTTT
>TRBD1|TRBJ2-5|NA|TRBV19
CASSDRGRETQYF
TGTGCCAGTAGTGACAGGGGACGAGAGACCCAGTACTTC
>TRBD1|TRBJ1-1|NA|TRBV4-3
CASSQEWDSMNTEAFF
TGCGCCAGCAGCCAAGAGTGGGACAGCATGAACACTGAAGCTTTCTTT
>TRBD2|TRBJ2-5|NA|TRBV19
CASSINLAEQETQYF
TGTGCCAGTAGTATAAACCTAGCGGAGCAAGAGACCCAGTACTTC
>NA|TRBJ1-1|NA|TRBV5-1
CASSLREDWNTEAFF
TGCGCCAGCAGCCTCAGGGAGGACTGGAACACTGAAGCTTTCTTT
>NA|TRBJ2-3|once|TRBV9
CASSSAVVGSHRTDTQYF
TGTGCCAGCAGCTCAGCGGTGGTAGGGTCCCACCGCACAGATACGCAGTATTTT
>NA|TRBJ2-7|NA|TRBV4-1
CASSLFRGYEQYF
TGCGCCAGCAGCCTCTTCCGGGGATACGAGCAGTACTTC
>NA|TRBJ2-1|NA|TRBV5-4
CASSLSTYNEQFF
TGTGCCAGCAGCTTGTCTACCTACAATGAGCAGTTCTTC
>NA|TRBJ2-5|NA|TRBV30
CAWSVGGAGETQYF
TGTGCCTGGAGTGTAGGGGGGGCAGGGGAGACCCAGTACTTC
>NA|TRBJ2-7|NA|TRBV4-3
CASSQENFGGYEQYF
TGCGCCAGCAGCCAAGAGAACTTCGGGGGCTACGAGCAGTACTTC
>NA|TRBJ2-1|NA|TRBV20-1
CSARVSGEQFF
TGCAGTGCTAGGGTTTCGGGGGAGCAGTTCTTC
>NA|TRBJ1-1|NA|TRBV5-4
CARIYRDPMNTEAFF
TGTGCCAGGATCTACAGGGATCCGATGAACACTGAAGCTTTCTTT
>NA|TRBJ2-7|NA|TRBV4-1
CASSQGSSYEQYF
TGCGCCAGCAGCCAAGGGAGCTCCTACGAGCAGTACTTC
>TRBD1|TRBJ1-2|NA|TRBV6-5
CASSSPTGTGFYGYTF
TGTGCCAGCAGTTCCCCGACCGGGACAGGGTTTTACGGCTACACCTTC
>TRBD2|TRBJ2-1|NA|TRBV7-9
CASSLGTSGGIYEQFF
TGTGCCAGCAGCTTAGGGACTAGCGGGGGCATCTATGAGCAGTTCTTC
>NA|TRBJ1-6|NA|TRBV5-8
CASRRRESYNSPLHF
TGTGCCAGCAGGAGAAGAGAATCCTATAATTCACCCCTCCACTTT
>TRBD2|TRBJ2-7|once|TRBV27
CASSATSGGGNGQYF
TGTGCCAGCAGTGCGACTAGCGGGGGCGGGAACGGGCAGTACTTC
>TRBD1|TRBJ2-1|once|TRBV5-5
CASSHDRGPYNEQFF
TGTGCCAGCAGCCACGACAGGGGCCCCTACAATGAGCAGTTCTTC
>NA|TRBJ2-1|NA|TRBV4-3
CASSQDPAYNEQFF
TGCGCCAGCAGCCAAGATCCAGCGTACAATGAGCAGTTCTTC
>NA|TRBJ2-7|NA|TRBV7-2
CASSWDLREQYF
TGTGCCAGCAGCTGGGACTTGAGGGAGCAGTACTTC
>TRBD2|TRBJ2-7|NA|TRBV7-6
CASSPYSGRAVYEQYF
TGTGCCAGCAGCCCCTATAGCGGGAGGGCCGTCTACGAGCAGTACTTC
>NA|TRBJ1-1|NA|TRBV19
CASSAHRGGGTEAFF
TGTGCCAGTAGTGCCCATCGGGGGGGCGGCACTGAAGCTTTCTTT
>TRBD2|TRBJ2-7|NA|TRBV6-1
CASRTSASYEQYF
TGTGCCAGCAGGACTAGCGCTTCCTACGAGCAGTACTTC
>TRBD1|TRBJ2-7|NA|TRBV10-3
CATERDRGTYEQYF
TGTGCCACCGAACGGGACAGGGGCACCTACGAGCAGTACTTC
>TRBD1|TRBJ2-1|once|TRBV11-2
CASRPDRGHHEQFF
TGTGCCAGCAGACCGGACAGGGGGCATCATGAGCAGTTCTTC
>NA|TRBJ2-5|NA|TRBV29-1
CSVEGPLEETQYF
TGCAGCGTTGAAGGCCCGCTAGAAGAGACCCAGTACTTC
>TRBD2|TRBJ2-1|NA|TRBV5-1
CASSLVGGENYNEQFF
TGCGCCAGCAGCTTGGTCGGGGGGGAAAATTACAATGAGCAGTTCTTC
>NA|TRBJ2-7|few|TRBV4-3
CASSQDNSYEQYF
TGCGCCAGCAGCCAAGACAACTCCTACGAGCAGTACTTC
>TRBD1|TRBJ2-5|NA|TRBV6-6
CASSPRDRTETQYF
TGTGCCAGCAGTCCCCGGGACAGGACGGAGACCCAGTACTTC